A single sample gave rise to the 32 T cell receptor beta chains below, sequenced in a study of CD8 T cells in Susac syndrome. Reverse transcription of 0.5 to 1 ug RNA was performed with random hexamers. MiXCR was run by TCRdb on the immunoSEQ multiplex PCR reads, yielding one entry per CDR3 protein. The repertoire holds about 120,000 distinct CDR3 sequences, with roughly 92% as singletons. The specimen sequenced was CD4+ T cells from PBMCs. The origin of the receptors is a human donor in good health.

The chain employs TRBV3-1 and TRBJ1-1; D is uncertain. Trimming cost V 2 bases and J 1 base, with 11 bases left between them. CDR3 length: 15 residues. Germline V gene lookup returns CDR1 LGHDT and CDR2 YNNKEL (reference sequence). This CDR3 reads CASSQQAATNTEAFF. CDR3 bases: TGTGCCAGCAGCCAACAAGCGGCGACGAACACTGAAGCTTTCTTT.

The chain links TRBV14 to TRBJ2-5; the D gene is possibly TRBD1 (5 bases). There are 16 residues in the CDR3. Germline loops: CDR1 SGHDN, CDR2 FVKESK. V was cut by 0 bases and J by 4 bases, with 15 bases left in between. CDR3 in DNA: TGTGCCAGCAGCCAAGATATCTTCGACAGATCAGAGACCCAGTACTTC. Translation: CASSQDIFDRSETQYF.

This clonotype is a singleton in its sample. V and J are TRBV9 and TRBJ2-1, with 10 bases matching TRBD1. Losses at the gene ends were 3 bases for V and 5 bases for J; bases not matched to a gene: 2. This CDR3 has 14 amino acids. Germline V gene data show CDR1 as SGDLS and CDR2 as YYNGEE. Written as DNA, the CDR3 is TGTGCCAGCAGCGCGGGACAGGGGAACAATGAGCAGTTCTTC. It codes for CASSAGQGNNEQFF.

This clonotype was found once. The rearrangement links TRBV4-3 to TRBJ2-2; D is ambiguous. Germline V gene data show CDR1 as LGHNA and CDR2 as YSLEER. The CDR3 spans 17 residues. V lost 0 bases to trimming and J lost 3 bases, with 14 bases between them. CDR3 sequence reads: CASSQDPVGGYTGELFF. In DNA, the CDR3 is TGCGCCAGCAGCCAAGATCCTGTAGGCGGATACACCGGGGAGCTGTTTTTT.

The chain is built from TRBV2 and TRBJ1-2; D not certain. The CDR3 runs 12 residues. Trimming cost V 2 bases and J 5 bases, with 6 bases left between them. Germline V gives CDR1 SNHLY, CDR2 FYNNEI. CDR3 region: CASSESAYGYTF. In DNA form, the CDR3 reads TGTGCCAGCAGTGAATCAGCTTATGGCTACACCTTC.

V usage is TRBV7-8 and J usage is TRBJ2-3, with TRBD2 matching over 10 bases. Per the germline V gene, CDR1 is SGHVS and CDR2 is FQNEAQ. V shed 4 bases, J shed 4 bases, and the junction held 11 bases outside the gene matches. There are 17 residues in the CDR3. The CDR3 DNA sequence: TGTGCCAGCAGCTCCCACCCAAGCGGGAGGGCCTCAGATACGCAGTATTTT. Translating gives CASSSHPSGRASDTQYF. Combining the CDR3 with reference TRBV7-8 and TRBJ2-3 gives the whole variable domain GAGVSQSPRYKVAKRGQDVALRCDPISGHVSLFWYQQALGQGPEFLTYFQNEAQLDKSGLPSDRFFAERPEGSVSTLKIQRTQQEDSAVYLCASSSHPSGRASDTQYFGPGTRLTVL.

J is TRBJ2-1 and V is TRBV2; D remains ambiguous. The V end was cut by 1 base, the J end by 10 bases, with 8 bases between. CDR3 length equals 12 residues. Germline lookup yields CDR1 SNHLY and CDR2 FYNNEI. In nucleotides, the CDR3 is TGTGCCAGCAGTGAAGAGCTGGGCGAGCAGTTCTTC. Translated: CASSEELGEQFF.

The gene calls are TRBV20-1 and TRBJ1-4; 8 positions match TRBD1. The CDR3 loop spans 14 amino acids. J gave up 10 bases and V 3 bases, and 10 bases lay outside the gene matches. CDR1 and CDR2 from the germline V gene are DFQATT and SNEGSKA (reference sequence). CDR3 in amino acids: CSASQTGDPGKLFF. In DNA, the CDR3 is TGCAGTGCTAGCCAGACAGGGGACCCCGGAAAACTGTTTTTT.

The chain carries TRBV4-2 and TRBJ2-3; D perhaps matches TRBD2 (6 bases). Germline assignment: CDR1 LGHNA and CDR2 YNFKEQ. This CDR3 region has 16 residues. V lost 1 base and J lost 1, with 12 bases in between. CDR3 loop: CASSQGGSSGTDTQYF. CDR3 nucleotides: TGTGCCAGCAGCCAAGGGGGGTCTAGCGGCACAGATACGCAGTATTTT.

The rearrangement joins TRBV5-1 to TRBJ2-1, with TRBD2 matching 7 bases. Germline V gene data show CDR1 as SGHRS and CDR2 as YFSETQ. This CDR3 has 15 residues. V was pared by 0 bases and J by 3 bases, with 3 bases of the junction left unmatched. CDR3 DNA sequence: TGCGCCAGCAGCTTGGTGGCTAGCGGCTACAATGAGCAGTTCTTC. Its translation is CASSLVASGYNEQFF.

J is TRBJ2-3 and V is TRBV10-1; D unclear. V was cut by 3 bases and J by 6 bases, with 4 bases left in between. Germline CDR1 is WNHNN and CDR2 is SYGVQD (reference sequence). The CDR3 loop spans 11 amino acids. The CDR3 is CASSEGDTQYF. The CDR3 DNA reads as TGCGCCAGCAGTGAAGGTGATACGCAGTATTTT.

V gene TRBV28 combines with J gene TRBJ2-1, with 8 bases that match TRBD2. Germline V gene lookup returns CDR1 MDHEN and CDR2 SYDVKM. The J segment lost 7 bases and the V segment lost 8 bases, leaving 7 bases of the junction unmatched. This CDR3 comprises 13 residues. The CDR3 region has the DNA TGTGCCAGCCGTAGGACTAGCCCAAATGAGCAGTTCTTC. Encoded protein: CASRRTSPNEQFF.

The chain joins TRBV11-3 to TRBJ1-1, with TRBD1 as a possible D gene (5 bases). Germline CDR1 and CDR2: SGHNT and YENEEA. V dropped 4 bases and J dropped 6 bases, with 15 bases sitting between them. The CDR3 covers 14 residues. For the CDR3, the DNA is TGTGCCAGCAGCTCCGGGGGGTCCGTCGCTGAAGCTTTCTTT. Protein: CASSSGGSVAEAFF.

CDR3 nucleotides: TGCAGTGGGAACAGGGGGCCCCCCTACGAGCAGTACTTC. It encodes CSGNRGPPYEQYF. V is TRBV20-1 and J is TRBJ2-7, with 9 bases identical to TRBD1. V lost 7 bases, J lost 2 bases, and 6 bases stayed unmatched. Germline loops: CDR1 DFQATT, CDR2 SNEGSKA (reference sequence). This CDR3 spans 13 amino acids.

The rearrangement joins TRBV24-1 to TRBJ2-2; D could derive from TRBD1 or TRBD2 (7 bases each). There are 14 residues in the CDR3. V lost 10 bases and J lost 7, with 18 bases in between. The germline V gene has CDR1 KGHDR and CDR2 SFDVKD. CDR3 bases: TGTGCCACGAACGTCCAGGGGGGGAGCGGGGAGCTGTTTTTT. Its protein product is CATNVQGGSGELFF.

The chain links TRBV20-1 to TRBJ2-7; D gene unclear. The CDR3 sequence is 16 residues long. Trimming removed 1 base at V and 0 bases at J, with 16 bases between. Looked up from germline, CDR1 is DFQATT and CDR2 is SNEGSKA (reference sequence). The CDR3 DNA reads as TGCAGTGCTAGAGCGAGTGGCGGCCTGAGCTCCTACGAGCAGTACTTC. Its protein product is CSARASGGLSSYEQYF.

The V and J genes are TRBV5-1 and TRBJ2-3, with D tentatively TRBD1 (6 bases). The CDR3 totals 16 residues. CDR1 is SGHRS and CDR2 is YFSETQ in the germline V gene. Trimming took off 3 bases at V and 1 base at J, with 15 bases between the two ends. As DNA, the CDR3 is TGCGCCAGCAGCTCCCACAGGGAAAGGGGCACAGATACGCAGTATTTT. Its translation: CASSSHRERGTDTQYF.

This chain joins TRBV7-8 and TRBJ2-3; 7 bases fit TRBD2. V shed 0 bases, J shed 3 bases, and the junction held 9 bases outside the gene matches. CDR1 SGHVS and CDR2 FQNEAQ come from the germline V gene. The CDR3 spans 17 residues. DNA of the CDR3: TGTGCCAGCAGCTTAGCGCACGGGGCGGGAGAGACAGATACGCAGTATTTT. Its protein product is CASSLAHGAGETDTQYF.

This chain uses TRBV7-9 with TRBJ2-5; D remains ambiguous. The CDR3 is made up of 14 amino acids. Trimming took off 5 bases at V and 4 bases at J, with 14 bases between the two ends. Germline values: CDR1 SEHNR, CDR2 FQNEAQ (reference sequence). The CDR3 bases are TGTGCCAGCAGCGTGCAATATCAAGGAGAGACCCAGTACTTC. Its protein product is CASSVQYQGETQYF.

On this clonotype: The germline gene is not matched at one end of the junction; a read error may be the cause. This chain links TRBV14 with TRBJ2-7; the D gene is possibly TRBD2 (6 bases). There are 11 residues in the CDR3. Germline CDR1 and CDR2: SGHDN and FVKESK. DNA for the CDR3: TGTACCAGCAGCCTCTCGGGGGTGCAGTACTTC. Amino acid sequence: CTSSLSGVQYF. Filled out from reference TRBV14 and TRBJ2-7, the complete variable domain reads EAGVTQFPSHSVIEKGQTVTLRCDPISGHDNLYWYRRVMGKEIKFLLHFVKESKQDESGMPNNRFLAERTGGTYSTLKVQPAELEDSGVYFCTSSLSGVQYFGPGTRLTVT.

V usage is TRBV5-5 and J usage is TRBJ2-1; unclear D gene. CDR1 SGHKS and CDR2 YYEKEE come from the germline V gene (reference sequence). Deletions cut 0 bases from V and 8 bases from J, with 12 bases between. This CDR3 spans 14 amino acids. The chain's CDR3 is CASSLVTGSDEQFF. Here the CDR3 DNA reads TGTGCCAGCAGCTTGGTTACTGGCTCCGATGAGCAGTTCTTC.

This chain links TRBV7-6 with TRBJ2-7, with TRBD1 as a possible D gene (7 bases). Germline V gene lookup returns CDR1 SGHVS and CDR2 FNYEAQ. This CDR3 is 16 amino acids long. Trimming left V 5 bases short and J 2 bases short, with 19 bases between. CDR3 sequence: CASSRRTGGVPYEQYF. The CDR3 bases are TGTGCCAGCAGCCGAAGGACAGGAGGGGTCCCCTACGAGCAGTACTTC.

This clonotype has just one count. The V gene is TRBV10-1, the J gene TRBJ2-7, with a tentative D call TRBD1 (6 bases). Trimming stripped 5 bases from V and 0 bases from J, with 17 bases between. CDR1 WNHNN and CDR2 SYGVQD come from the germline V gene (reference sequence). The CDR3 loop spans 16 amino acids. CDR3 in DNA: TGCGCCAGCAGTCCGAGAGGACAGTGGAGCTCCTACGAGCAGTACTTC. This codes for CASSPRGQWSSYEQYF.

The chain links TRBV7-9 to TRBJ2-3, with a tentative D call TRBD2 (5 bases). Germline-derived CDR1 and CDR2 are SEHNR and FQNEAQ (reference sequence). The CDR3 runs 13 residues. V gave up 0 bases and J gave up 10 bases, with 11 bases separating them. CDR3 DNA: TGTGCCAGCAGCTTAGCCTCCGGAGGTGCGCAGTATTTT. Translated, it gives CASSLASGGAQYF. Full variable domain (rest looked up from reference TRBV7-9 and TRBJ2-3): DTGVSQNPRHKITKRGQNVTFRCDPISEHNRLYWYRQTLGQGPEFLTYFQNEAQLEKSRLLSDRFSAERPKGSFSTLEIQRTEQGDSAMYLCASSLASGGAQYFGPGTRLTVL.

CDR3 sequence reads: CASSPQGVSDTQYF. The CDR3 DNA sequence: TGTGCCAGCAGCCCTCAGGGAGTTTCAGATACGCAGTATTTT. V is TRBV3-1 and J is TRBJ2-3, with D tentatively TRBD1 or TRBD2 (5 bases each). There are 14 residues in the CDR3. Trimming shortened V by 4 bases and J by 4 bases, and 12 bases separated the two germline ends. The V gene's germline CDR1 is LGHDT and CDR2 YNNKEL (reference sequence).

The V gene is TRBV24-1, the J gene TRBJ2-5; 8 bases are shared with TRBD1. The CDR3 consists of 15 residues. J was trimmed by 3 bases and V by 6 bases; bases with no gene match: 8. Germline V gene sequence: CDR1 KGHDR, CDR2 SFDVKD. DNA for the CDR3: TGTGCCACCAGTATCCTAATGGACAGGGAAGAGACCCAGTACTTC. Its translation is CATSILMDREETQYF.

The chain carries TRBV2 and TRBJ2-1; 10 bases are a match to TRBD2. The CDR3 covers 15 residues. Unmatched junction bases numbered 5, after V lost 6 bases and J lost 3 bases. CDR1 SNHLY and CDR2 FYNNEI come from the germline V gene. The CDR3 region is CASRPGTSDYNEQFF. Written as DNA, the CDR3 is TGTGCCAGCAGACCCGGGACTAGCGACTACAATGAGCAGTTCTTC.

The chain recombines TRBV7-2 with TRBJ1-1; tentative D call: TRBD1 (5 bases). Germline V gene sequence: CDR1 SGHTA, CDR2 FQGNSA. V lost 10 bases, J lost 5 bases, and 20 bases lay in between. The length of the CDR3 is 14 residues. CDR3: CANRAGTERTEAFF. The DNA for the CDR3 is TGTGCCAATAGAGCAGGGACTGAGAGGACTGAAGCTTTCTTT. The full variable domain, its missing parts supplied by reference TRBV7-2 and TRBJ1-1, is GAGVSQSPSNKVTEKGKDVELRCDPISGHTALYWYRQSLGQGLEFLIYFQGNSAPDKSGLPSDRFSAERTGGSVSTLTIQRTQQEDSAVYLCANRAGTERTEAFFGQGTRLTVV.

The genes are TRBV30 and TRBJ2-1; 7 bases agree with TRBD2. The V segment lost 1 base and the J segment 7 bases; nucleotides outside the gene matches: 7. The CDR3 sequence is 14 residues long. Germline CDR1 and CDR2: GTSNPN and SVGIG (reference sequence). CDR3 DNA: TGTGCCTGGAGTGGGGACTACCACAGAAATGAGCAGTTCTTC. Its protein is CAWSGDYHRNEQFF.

On this clonotype itself: Since the CDR3 does not end with the conserved phenylalanine or tryptophan, this likely comes from a read error. V and J are TRBV5-1 and TRBJ2-2; 8 nucleotides agree with TRBD1. The ends lost 4 bases at V and 0 bases at J; junction bases unmatched: 5. Looked up from germline, CDR1 is SGHRS and CDR2 is YFSETQ. This CDR3 is built from 16 residues. The CDR3 DNA is TGCGCCAGCAGCCAACGGGGACAGGCGAACACCGGGGAGCTGTTTTCT. Encoded protein: CASSQRGQANTGELFS.

Written as DNA, the CDR3 is TGTGCCAGCAGCTTAAGGAACAGGGAGGACTATGGCTACACCTTC. It codes for CASSLRNREDYGYTF. V is TRBV7-9 and J is TRBJ1-2; D perhaps matches TRBD1 (6 bases). Trimming cost V 2 bases and J 3 bases, with 13 bases left between them. Germline CDR1 SEHNR, CDR2 FQNEAQ (reference sequence). The CDR3 has 15 amino acids. The variable domain in full, completed from reference TRBV7-9 and TRBJ1-2, reads DTGVSQNPRHKITKRGQNVTFRCDPISEHNRLYWYRQTLGQGPEFLTYFQNEAQLEKSRLLSDRFSAERPKGSFSTLEIQRTEQGDSAMYLCASSLRNREDYGYTFGSGTRLTVV.

The V gene is TRBV7-9, the J gene TRBJ2-7, with D tentatively TRBD1 (6 bases). The CDR3 covers 14 residues. From germline, CDR1 is SEHNR and CDR2 FQNEAQ (reference sequence). V was clipped by 5 bases and J by 2 bases, with 13 bases between them. CDR3 coding DNA: TGTGCCAGCAGCCCCGGGACAAAGGCCTACGAGCAGTACTTC. As protein: CASSPGTKAYEQYF.